This T cell receptor (beta chain) was retrieved from a study of T cell repertoires in cytomegalovirus infection (dated by TCRdb to about 2019). For context, the study as a whole: Because public TCR beta signatures pointed to carriage of CMV infection together with the matching HLA type, the HLA type of each donor mattered for the analysis. Broad study findings and their caveats: In both this cohort and an independent roughly 350-donor cohort, the cumulative frequency of public TCR beta family members distinguished carriers of CMV infection plus the relevant HLA type. The ex vivo response was dominated by HLA-C-restricted CMV-specific TCR beta clonotypes, which also provided the single most frequent clonotype in two of eight donors.

Sequencing relied on an Illumina HiSeq 1500. The public sequencing data were trimmed at Q25 with fastp and processed into clonotypes with MiXCR by TCRdb, which kept only in-frame beta chains. Entries are consolidated by CDR3 protein sequence, retaining the most common genes and DNA. The sample data list about 360,000 distinct CDR3 sequences, and roughly 20% of these were observed just once. Roughly 8.7% of the sample rests with the top ten. A word on this clonotype: What antigen it recognizes has not been identified. No quality values exist for individual bases; no much larger clone is one base distant.

The CDR3 runs 15 residues from the cysteine to the phenylalanine. Just the 45-base CDR3 DNA is kept, in frame starting at base 1. Based on the germline V gene (reference sequence), the CDR1 and CDR2 sequences are DFQATT and SNEGSKA. Clipping removes 4 bases from V and 4 bases from J, with 6 as the unmatched junction base count. This chain joins TRBV20-1 to TRBJ2-1, with 11 middle bases fitting TRBD2. The sample consisted of PBMCs. The source is a human donor in good health (CMV status not recorded). Some clones in this sample may be carry-over from other donors' samples. This receptor has the CDR3 CSAISGTSGYNEQFF. The sequenced DNA: TGCAGTGCTATCTCCGGGACTAGCGGATACAATGAGCAGTTCTTC.